This is a list of T cell receptor beta chains from one sample in a study of blood T cell repertoires in COVID-19. Assay: immunoSEQ multiplex PCR; the TCRdb copy retains only in-frame clones and omits some. Of about 370,000 clones listed, 70% to 90% are singletons. The material sequenced was peripheral blood. These receptors all stem from a woman aged 25 to 45 with COVID-19, enrolled during active disease. Both conserved end residues are part of each CDR3. The order of the fields is V gene, D gene, J gene, clone size, CDR3 protein, CDR3 DNA. D genes are given only for firm matches. Expanded clones are given a class, and other clones once, few, many or no size at all.

>TRBV4-1|NA|TRBJ1-2|NA
CASSQDLGQGEGYTF
TGCGCCAGCAGCCAAGATCTGGGGCAGGGCGAAGGCTACACCTTC
>TRBV27|NA|TRBJ1-1|NA
CASSTGWTEAFF
TGTGCCAGCAGTACAGGGTGGACTGAAGCTTTCTTT
>TRBV28|NA|TRBJ1-1|NA
CASSPEGSSEAFF
TGTGCCAGCAGTCCCGAGGGCAGCTCTGAAGCTTTCTTT
>TRBV7-2|NA|TRBJ2-1|NA
CASSPVATHNEQFF
TGTGCCAGCAGCCCTGTAGCGACACACAATGAGCAGTTCTTC
>TRBV4-1|NA|TRBJ1-1|NA
CASSRLADNMNTEAFF
TGCGCCAGCAGCCGCCTGGCGGACAACATGAACACTGAAGCTTTCTTT
>TRBV28|TRBD1|TRBJ2-4|NA
CASSLPRQGGAKNIQYF
TGTGCCAGCAGTCTCCCAAGACAGGGGGGGGCCAAAAACATTCAGTACTTC
>TRBV6-1|TRBD1|TRBJ1-5|NA
CASSGGAGQAVGQPQHF
TGTGCCAGCAGTGGGGGGGCGGGACAGGCGGTTGGACAGCCCCAGCATTTT
>TRBV10-3|TRBD1|TRBJ2-7|NA
CAIRDRDYEQYF
TGTGCCATCAGGGACAGGGACTACGAGCAGTACTTC
>TRBV15|TRBD2|TRBJ2-1|NA
CATSRDKGPAGGPSIYNEQFF
TGTGCCACCAGCAGAGATAAGGGTCCAGCGGGGGGGCCATCCATTTACAATGAGCAGTTCTTC
>TRBV6-2/TRBV6-3|NA|TRBJ1-1|NA
CASSYSSQGNTEAFF
TGTGCCAGCAGTTACTCGAGCCAGGGGAACACTGAAGCTTTCTTT
>TRBV6-2/TRBV6-3|NA|TRBJ2-6|NA
CASSSGFAGANVLTF
TGTGCCAGCAGTTCAGGGTTCGCTGGGGCCAACGTCCTGACTTTC
>TRBV6-5|TRBD2|TRBJ2-1|once
CASSFRTSAVYNEQFF
TGTGCCAGCAGTTTTAGGACTAGCGCGGTATACAATGAGCAGTTCTTC
>TRBV6-6|NA|TRBJ1-4|NA
CASSYHDRNEKLFF
TGTGCCAGCAGTTACCACGACAGGAATGAAAAACTGTTTTTT
>TRBV19|NA|TRBJ2-1|NA
CASSTTHHHTTRNVNEQFF
TGTGCCAGTAGTACCACCCATCATCACACTACCCGGAACGTGAATGAGCAGTTCTTC
>TRBV12-3/TRBV12-4|TRBD2|TRBJ2-7|NA
CASSSGLAGLEYF
TGTGCCAGCAGTTCGGGACTAGCGGGCCTCGAGTACTTC
>TRBV27|NA|TRBJ2-3|NA
CARSTVDTQYF
TGTGCCAGGTCCACTGTTGATACGCAGTATTTT